This TCR beta chain was profiled in a study of blood T cell repertoires in COVID-19. Study overall: Whether acute or convalescent, the COVID-19 samples came from the United States, Italy and Spain.

As handled by the study authors: Reference gene primer amplification gave nucleated cell count estimates. The data were produced by immunoSEQ multiplex PCR, yet TCRdb's version contains in-frame clones alone and is incomplete. That table furnishes V, J and clone size, whereas the DNA furnished D and trimming. The sample records under 300,000 clones, around 88% being singletons. Sample: peripheral blood. The sequence came from a man older than 75 with acute or convalescent COVID-19.

The CDR3 protein is CASSMRTPLVPQPQHF. In nucleotides, the CDR3 is TGTGCCAGTAGTATGAGAACTCCTCTTGTTCCGCAGCCCCAGCATTTT. The rearrangement links TRBV19 to TRBJ1-5, with unresolved D. This CDR3 is 16 amino acids long. Germline-derived CDR1 and CDR2 are LNHDA and SQIVND (reference sequence). V was shortened by 3 bases and J by 7 bases, with 19 bases between the two germline ends.